The source of this TCR beta chain is a study of glioma-infiltrating T cells. Unmatched junction bases numbered 5, after V lost 6 bases and J lost 3 bases. The CDR3 sequence is 14 residues long. This clonotype came up a few times. Its specificity is unknown. The iRepertoire nested amplicon-rescue multiplex PCR amplified TCR alpha and beta CDR3s from RNA. TCRdb analysed the multiplex PCR reads with MiXCR anew, one entry per CDR3 protein. In the table there are about 130,000 distinct CDR3 sequences, approximately 24% of which are singletons. Study-level points and caveats: Above-expected tissue-blood divergence occurred in all gliomas, most in low-grade ones.

This receptor was identified in a human donor with low-grade glioma or glioblastoma, undergoing nonglioma brain surgery, or in good health (not recorded which). This chain links TRBV12-3 or TRBV12-4 with TRBJ1-5; 7 bases agree with TRBD1. The source material was glioma tissue, nonneoplastic brain tissue, or PBMCs (not recorded which). This chain's CDR3 is CASSVRGTNQPQHF. In DNA, the CDR3 is TGTGCCAGCAGCGTCAGGGGGACCAATCAGCCCCAGCATTTT.